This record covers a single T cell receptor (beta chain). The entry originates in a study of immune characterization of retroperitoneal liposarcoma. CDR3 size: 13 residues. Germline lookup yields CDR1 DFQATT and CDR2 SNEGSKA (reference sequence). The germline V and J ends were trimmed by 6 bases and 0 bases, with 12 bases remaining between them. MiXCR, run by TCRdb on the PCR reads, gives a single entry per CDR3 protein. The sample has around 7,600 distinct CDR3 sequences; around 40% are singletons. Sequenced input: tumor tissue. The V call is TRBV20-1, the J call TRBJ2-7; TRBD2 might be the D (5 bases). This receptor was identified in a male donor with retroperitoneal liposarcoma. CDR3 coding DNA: TGCAGTGCCTTATCCGGGGACTCCTACGAGCAGTACTTC. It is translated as CSALSGDSYEQYF.